This T cell receptor (beta chain) was recorded in a study of T cells after yellow fever vaccination. Overall study results and limits: Weaker, the secondary response peaked sooner, at day 5 versus 15.

The sample holds a few counts of this clonotype. The antigen is not known. TCRdb itself ran the 5' RACE reads through MiXCR, one entry per CDR3 protein. This sample has over 200,000 distinct CDR3 sequences; around 6.7% occur once, and the top ten carry approximately 1%. This CDR3 is 15 amino acids long. After removal of 3 bases from V and 15 bases from J, the junction contained 18 bases not matched to a gene. The sample was CD4+ T cells sorted from PBMCs, taken on the day of the yellow fever booster vaccination. This clonotype was sampled from a man aged 25 to 45 who received the YFV17D yellow fever vaccine. The rearrangement uses TRBV12-3 or TRBV12-4 and TRBJ2-3, with 7 bases fitting TRBD2. This CDR3 reads CASSFAGVPGSERYF. CDR3 DNA: TGTGCCAGCAGTTTCGCGGGAGTACCGGGGAGTGAAAGATATTTT.